Below, 29 T cell receptor beta chains from the same sample are listed, as sequenced in a study of tumor-infiltrating lymphocytes in localized non-small cell lung cancer. The data were produced by immunoSEQ multiplex PCR, yet TCRdb's version contains in-frame clones alone and is incomplete. The repertoire holds 9,500 to 15,000 clones, with 67% as singletons. The sequencing input was uninvolved lung tissue not adjacent to the tumor. The receptors shown here come from a human donor with non-small cell lung cancer.

This clone was counted between two and nine times. The rearrangement uses TRBV27 and TRBJ2-1, with TRBD2 matching 12 bases. There are 15 residues in the CDR3. Looked up from germline, CDR1 is MNHEY and CDR2 is SMNVEV (reference sequence). Trimming cost V 6 bases and J 6 bases; bases outside gene matches: 6. The CDR3 DNA sequence: TGTGCCAGCAGGCAGGGACTAGCGGGTTTCAATGAGCAGTTCTTC. Amino acids: CASRQGLAGFNEQFF.

This rearrangement joins TRBV10-2 to TRBJ2-7, with 7 bases lining up with TRBD1. The CDR3 spans 14 residues. Germline CDR1 and CDR2: WSHSY and SAAADI. Trimming removed 5 bases from V and 2 bases from J; junction bases left unmatched: 6. In DNA, the CDR3 is TGCGCCAGCAGTTGGGGGACAGAGACCTACGAGCAGTACTTC. Translated: CASSWGTETYEQYF.

The V gene is TRBV11-2, the J gene TRBJ2-3; perhaps TRBD2 as D (5 bases). Per the germline V gene, CDR1 is SGHAT and CDR2 is FQNNGV. The CDR3 runs 15 residues. Trimming removed 5 bases at V and 1 base at J, with 13 bases between. The CDR3 DNA reads as TGTGCCAGCAGCCCGGACTCTCTTGGCACAGATACGCAGTATTTT. It yields the protein CASSPDSLGTDTQYF.

The V call is TRBV28, the J call TRBJ2-1; no clear D gene. The CDR3 length is 13 residues. The V end was cut by 3 bases, the J end by 5 bases, with 8 bases between. CDR1 is MDHEN and CDR2 is SYDVKM in the germline V gene. The CDR3 loop is CASSLYPNNEQFF. The CDR3 DNA reads as TGTGCCAGCAGTTTGTACCCCAACAATGAGCAGTTCTTC.

The chain joins TRBV5-6 to TRBJ2-2, with 10 bases that match TRBD2. Germline values: CDR1 SGHDT, CDR2 YYEEEE. CDR3 length equals 17 residues. The junction had 8 bases not matched to a gene; V was cut back by 3 bases and J by 3 bases. CDR3 in DNA: TGTGCCAGCAGCTGGGATCGGGGACTAGCGTACACCGGGGAGCTGTTTTTT. This gives the protein CASSWDRGLAYTGELFF. The full variable domain, its missing parts supplied by reference TRBV5-6 and TRBJ2-2, is DAGVTQSPTHLIKTRGQQVTLRCSPKSGHDTVSWYQQALGQGPQFIFQYYEEEERQRGNFPDRFSGHQFPNYSSELNVNALLLGDSALYLCASSWDRGLAYTGELFFGEGSRLTVL.

In its sample, this clone was seen once. The gene calls are TRBV10-3 and TRBJ2-2; TRBD2 aligns across 10 bases. The CDR3 has 14 amino acids. With 6 bases clipped from V and 7 bases from J, the junction kept 5 bases outside the gene matches. Germline values: CDR1 ENHRY, CDR2 SYGVKD. The CDR3 spells CAIRGTSESGELFF. The CDR3 DNA follows: TGTGCCATCAGGGGGACTAGCGAGAGCGGGGAGCTGTTTTTT.

In its sample, this clone ranks as medium-sized (0.01 to 0.1%). The CDR3 sequence: CASSLGAGIDDTQYF. In DNA, the CDR3 is TGTGCCAGCAGCTTAGGGGCAGGGATAGACGATACGCAGTATTTT. The rearrangement uses TRBV7-2 and TRBJ2-3; weak D call: TRBD1 (5 bases). The V gene's germline CDR1 is SGHTA and CDR2 FQGNSA. Trimming removed 1 base at V and 6 bases at J, with 14 bases between. The CDR3 extends over 15 amino acids.

The genes are TRBV4-3 and TRBJ2-3; a weak D match, TRBD1 (5 bases). The V end was cut by 3 bases, the J end by 2 bases, with 15 bases between. Germline CDR1 reads LGHNA; CDR2 reads YSLEER. The length of the CDR3 is 16 residues. CDR3 in DNA: TGCGCCAGCAGCCATCAAGCCAGGGCCGACACAGATACGCAGTATTTT. This gives the protein CASSHQARADTDTQYF.

V and J are TRBV11-2 and TRBJ2-3, with D tentatively TRBD1 (5 bases). CDR1 is SGHAT and CDR2 is FQNNGV in the germline V gene. This CDR3 contains 15 residues. Trimming left V 1 base short and J 6 bases short, with 14 bases between. This chain's CDR3 is CASSLVLGAGDTQYF. The CDR3 region has the DNA TGTGCCAGCAGCTTAGTACTTGGGGCTGGGGATACGCAGTATTTT.

The chain recombines TRBV29-1 with TRBJ1-1; TRBD1 aligns across 8 bases. Looked up from germline, CDR1 is SQVTM and CDR2 is ANQGSEA. Trimming removed 5 bases from V and 0 bases from J; junction bases left unmatched: 8. The CDR3 runs to 15 residues. The CDR3 DNA reads as TGCAGCGTTCGGGGCAGGGGGCGGGTGAACACTGAAGCTTTCTTT. This gives the protein CSVRGRGRVNTEAFF. Full variable domain (outside the CDR3, taken from reference TRBV29-1 and TRBJ1-1): SAVISQKPSRDICQRGTSLTIQCQVDSQVTMMFWYRQQPGQSLTLIATANQGSEATYESGFVIDKFPISRPNLTFSTLTVSNMSPEDSSIYLCSVRGRGRVNTEAFFGQGTRLTVV.

The J gene is TRBJ1-1, the V gene TRBV29-1; 8 positions match TRBD1. The CDR3 contains 16 residues. V lost 2 bases and J lost 3; bases outside the gene matches: 11. Germline lookup yields CDR1 SQVTM and CDR2 ANQGSEA. CDR3: CSVERRSGGVYTEAFF. The CDR3 bases are TGCAGCGTTGAAAGGCGTTCAGGGGGCGTCTACACTGAAGCTTTCTTT.

The rearrangement uses TRBV5-4 and TRBJ2-7, with 7 positions matching TRBD2. CDR3 length equals 11 residues. V lost 4 bases and J lost 6; bases outside the gene matches: 1. The germline V gene has CDR1 SGHNT and CDR2 YYREEE (reference sequence). This CDR3 is CASSGGGEQYF. CDR3 nucleotide sequence: TGTGCCAGCAGCGGGGGGGGCGAGCAGTACTTC.

The V and J genes are TRBV11-2 and TRBJ2-5, with D hard to call. Trimming pared 4 bases from V and 5 bases from J, leaving 14 bases between. The germline V gene encodes CDR1 SGHAT and CDR2 FQNNGV. The CDR3 sequence is 14 residues long. CDR3 protein: CASSSTQVGETQYF. Here the CDR3 DNA reads TGTGCCAGCAGCTCGACTCAGGTCGGGGAGACCCAGTACTTC.

The rearrangement links TRBV5-1 to TRBJ1-4, with 9 bases fitting TRBD1. The CDR3 has 15 amino acids. The V and J ends lost 5 bases and 3 bases, in that order; junction bases with no gene match: 5. The germline CDR1 and CDR2 sequences are SGHRS and YFSETQ. CDR3 sequence (DNA): TGCGCCAGCAGAACACAGGGGGCGGCTAATGAAAAACTGTTTTTT. This encodes CASRTQGAANEKLFF.

This chain joins TRBV7-9 and TRBJ2-2; maybe TRBD2 (5 bases). Per the germline V gene, CDR1 is SEHNR and CDR2 is FQNEAQ (reference sequence). V was trimmed by 5 bases and J by 3 bases, leaving 10 bases between them. The CDR3 consists of 14 residues. CDR3 bases: TGTGCCAGCAGCCCGCGGACTTACACCGGGGAGCTGTTTTTT. Translating gives CASSPRTYTGELFF.

This chain uses TRBV5-1 with TRBJ2-1; 11 bases line up with TRBD1. Trimming removed 4 bases from V and 4 bases from J; junction bases left unmatched: 10. CDR1 SGHRS and CDR2 YFSETQ come from the germline V gene. The CDR3 runs 17 residues. This CDR3 reads CASSQQTGTGGYNEQFF. The CDR3 DNA reads as TGCGCCAGCAGCCAACAGACCGGGACAGGGGGATACAATGAGCAGTTCTTC.

V and J are TRBV7-2 and TRBJ2-2; 13 bases line up with TRBD2. The germline CDR1 and CDR2 sequences are SGHTA and FQGNSA. This CDR3 is built from 19 residues. The trim removed 5 bases at V and 5 bases at J, leaving 14 bases unmatched. In DNA, the CDR3 is TGTGCCAGCAGCCGTCCCGGGACTAGCGGGGCCGGGAGGACCGGGGAGCTGTTTTTT. It encodes CASSRPGTSGAGRTGELFF.

The V gene is TRBV2, the J gene TRBJ1-3; perhaps TRBD1 as D (5 bases). The V end lost 1 base, the J end lost 1 base, and 11 bases lay between the germline ends. The CDR3 loop spans 16 amino acids. The germline CDR1 and CDR2 sequences are SNHLY and FYNNEI. For the CDR3, the DNA is TGTGCCAGCAGTGAAGGCCAGGGTAATTCTGGAAACACCATATATTTT. Translating gives CASSEGQGNSGNTIYF.

V gene TRBV7-2 combines with J gene TRBJ1-1; D is unclear. CDR1 SGHTA and CDR2 FQGNSA come from the germline V gene. V lost 5 bases and J lost 1, with 11 bases in between. This CDR3 contains 14 residues. This CDR3 is CASSNRGWNTEAFF. Written as DNA, the CDR3 is TGTGCCAGCAGCAACCGCGGTTGGAACACTGAAGCTTTCTTT.

The chain has TRBV7-6 and TRBJ2-3; 11 nucleotides match TRBD2. Germline CDR1 is SGHVS and CDR2 is FNYEAQ. This CDR3 region has 17 residues. Trimming removed 2 bases from V and 3 bases from J; junction bases left unmatched: 7. CDR3 protein: CASSLPLAGGGTDTQYF. The CDR3 nucleotides are TGTGCCAGCAGCTTACCTCTAGCGGGGGGAGGGACAGATACGCAGTATTTT.

CDR3 sequence (DNA): TGTGCCAGCAGTCTCACAGGGGGCGATTTTCAGCCCCAGCATTTT. This translates into CASSLTGGDFQPQHF. The V and J genes are TRBV6-6 and TRBJ1-5; 9 positions agree with TRBD1. V gave up 5 bases and J gave up 6 bases; unmatched junction bases: 8. Germline V gene lookup returns CDR1 MNHNY and CDR2 SVGAGI (reference sequence). CDR3 size: 15 residues.

Sample share makes this clone medium-sized. The V call is TRBV2, the J call TRBJ2-7; the D gene is possibly TRBD1 (6 bases). Between the trimmed V and J ends, which lost 10 bases and 1 base, there was a span of 11 bases. CDR1 is SNHLY, CDR2 FYNNEI, per germline. This CDR3 is built from 12 residues. CDR3 coding DNA: TGTGCCATCCGGGACACTTCCTACGAGCAGTACTTC. Translation gives CAIRDTSYEQYF.

The chain has TRBV6-6 and TRBJ1-5, with D perhaps matching TRBD1 (5 bases). Trimming removed 7 bases from V and 6 bases from J, with 16 bases in between. This CDR3 has 14 residues. Germline CDR1 is MNHNY and CDR2 is SVGAGI (reference sequence). The CDR3 region is CASTANTGGQPQHF. The DNA for the CDR3 is TGTGCCAGCACCGCAAACACGGGGGGTCAGCCCCAGCATTTT.

The J gene is TRBJ1-2, the V gene TRBV7-9; D not certain. The germline V gene encodes CDR1 SEHNR and CDR2 FQNEAQ (reference sequence). This CDR3 contains 10 residues. V shed 4 bases and J shed 7 bases, with 4 bases lying between them. CDR3 protein: CASSSSGYTF. In DNA, the CDR3 is TGTGCCAGCAGCTCGAGTGGCTACACCTTC.

This clone was seen just once. The chain has TRBV19 and TRBJ2-7; 12 bases align to TRBD1. CDR1 and CDR2 from the germline V gene are LNHDA and SQIVND (reference sequence). Germline trimming cut 3 bases from V and 7 bases from J; bases unmatched to any gene: 4. The CDR3 runs 14 residues. The CDR3 here is CASSMGQGAEEQYF. The CDR3 DNA reads as TGTGCCAGTAGTATGGGACAGGGGGCGGAAGAGCAGTACTTC.

The V gene is TRBV7-6, the J gene TRBJ1-1; D is unclear. V shed 2 bases and J shed 10 bases, with 14 bases lying between them. The germline gives CDR1 SGHVS, CDR2 FNYEAQ. The CDR3 runs 13 residues. The CDR3 loop reads CASSLQPGVGAFF. The DNA of the CDR3 is TGTGCCAGCAGCTTACAGCCGGGAGTTGGAGCTTTCTTT.

V is TRBV5-6 and J is TRBJ1-1, with 7 positions matching TRBD1. The germline gives CDR1 SGHDT, CDR2 YYEEEE. CDR3 length: 16 amino acids. Germline trimming cut 3 bases from V and 5 bases from J; bases unmatched to any gene: 13. This chain's CDR3 is CASSSTESNRGTEAFF. For the CDR3, the DNA is TGTGCCAGCAGCTCAACCGAATCGAACAGGGGTACTGAAGCTTTCTTT.

V gene TRBV19 combines with J gene TRBJ2-1; the D call may be TRBD1 or TRBD2 (5 bases each). The CDR3 is made up of 14 amino acids. Germline CDR1 is LNHDA and CDR2 is SQIVND (reference sequence). Trimming cost V 2 bases and J 7 bases, with 12 bases left between them. CDR3 loop: CASSITGTRNEQFF. Here the CDR3 DNA reads TGTGCCAGTAGTATAACGGGGACGCGGAATGAGCAGTTCTTC.

The J gene is TRBJ1-1, the V gene TRBV30; D ambiguous. This CDR3 region has 14 residues. V was shortened by 3 bases and J by 4 bases, with 15 bases between the two germline ends. CDR1 GTSNPN and CDR2 SVGIG come from the germline V gene (reference sequence). CDR3 in amino acids: CAWRDTASSTEAFF. CDR3 nucleotides: TGTGCCTGGAGGGATACAGCTTCCTCCACTGAAGCTTTCTTT.